The T cell receptor (beta chain) described here comes from a study of blood T cell repertoires in COVID-19 (dated by TCRdb to 2020 to 2021). A note on the overall study: Samples covering the acute and convalescent phases of COVID-19 were provided by collaborators in the United States, Italy and Spain. The prospective study material was composed of cDNA or gDNA derived from T cells, B-cell-depleted T cells, or PBMCs. Deeply sampled blood TCRbeta repertoires from subjects exposed to, actively infected with, or recovered from COVID-19 were included in the dataset. The repertoires were released in a freely available public database meant as a resource for research on the immune response to SARS-CoV-2. Samples were obtained from the ongoing ImmuneRACE study (first 160 participants) and from about 1,300 subjects provided by 6 global collaborators. Nearly every sample came with metadata listing a de-identified subject ID, COVID-19 status, age in years and sex. HLA class I and class II types, where available, came from metadata supplied by the sample provider rather than from assay-based typing.

The CDR3 holds 11 amino acids from the cysteine to the phenylalanine. The kept DNA is CDR3 alone, 33 bases in frame from the first base. Cut back by 6 bases and 8 bases, the V and J ends lie 13 bases apart. The germline V gene (reference sequence) yields DFQATT for CDR1 and SNEGSKA for CDR2. Each collaborating institution followed its own protocols to collect whole blood in K2EDTA tubes. Collaborator samples were shipped for TCRbeta analysis as frozen whole blood, isolated PBMCs, or DNA extracted from either sample type. Broad study findings and their caveats: How much clinical and demographic metadata was included differed by source and by participant, and the metadata was provided uncurated.

TCRbeta CDR3 regions were amplified from genomic DNA by means of the immunoSEQ Assay, a bias-controlled multiplex PCR. As for the authors' bioinformatics: Within the assay, amplification of reference gene primers was used to estimate how many nucleated cells each sample contained. To quantify the absolute abundance of each unique TCRbeta CDR3 rearrangement, sequence reads were collapsed and filtered. For each sample, productive Simpson clonality was calculated by taking the square root of Simpson's diversity index across productive rearrangements. TCRdb carries this immuneACCESS record with in-frame sequences only. Its versions omit some clonotypes, under half of them owing to an unresolved V gene in the studies checked, with the rest unexplained. That table gives V, J and clone size, and the DNA gave D and trimming. In all, the sample holds tens of thousands of clones, and more than 85% of those were seen once. More than 15% of the sample lies in the top ten.

For this clone: What antigen it recognizes has not been identified. Base qualities are not recorded, but no much larger clone differs from it by a single base.

Material: peripheral blood. The clonotype originates from a human donor with active COVID-19. The donor label of this sample is uncertain. The V gene is TRBV20-1 and the J gene is TRBJ1-2, with no confident D gene call. At the DNA level, the sequence is TGCAGTGCCCAAAGAGCCCTGGGCTACACCTTC. Its protein product is CSAQRALGYTF.